This TCR beta chain was documented in a study of T-cell reconstitution after alpha-beta-depleted transplantation in children. Germline CDR1 and CDR2: SGHRS and YFSETQ. The CDR3 extends over 19 amino acids. V gave up 0 bases and J gave up 0 bases; unmatched junction bases: 11. The authors prepared the TCRbeta library with unique molecular identifiers. TCRdb re-called the PCR reads with MiXCR, one entry per CDR3 protein. The sample contains some 550,000 distinct CDR3 sequences, about a sixth of which appear only once. The genes are TRBV5-1 and TRBJ2-3; 9 bases match TRBD2. The sample consisted of PBMCs from the stem cell graft donor, taken from the stem cell graft. This receptor was identified in a human donor who donated a stem cell graft to a child with acute lymphoblastic leukemia. CDR3 sequence reads: CASSLGQREARSSTDTQYF. The CDR3 bases are TGCGCCAGCAGCTTGGGGCAGCGGGAGGCTCGATCTAGCACAGATACGCAGTATTTT.